This is a list of T cell receptor beta chains from one sample in a study of brain T cells in children with intractable seizures. Sequencing used immunoSEQ multiplex PCR; TCRdb keeps in-frame clones, though not all of them. The sample lists tens of thousands of clones, about 90% occurring once. Sample: peripheral blood, taken at surgery. These receptors all come from a girl aged 2 to 10 with Rasmussen encephalitis and intractable seizures. Both conserved end residues are trimmed from each CDR3. The order of the fields is clone size, D gene, V gene, CDR3 protein. The D gene is left open where the match is weak. Size tells how often a clone was seen (once, few, many) or the class of an expanded clone, and some rows leave it out.

NA	NA	TRBV11-2	ASSLVRVLTGELF
NA	TRBD2	TRBV19	ASKRDYSGGSDTQY
NA	NA	TRBV7-9	ASSLDGIQETQY
NA	NA	TRBV5-1	ASAARDSYNEQF
NA	TRBD2	TRBV4-2	ASSQRLRPGLAIDGYEQY
NA	TRBD1	TRBV29-1	SAMAGTGVNQPQH
NA	NA	TRBV7-2	ASSKLGPRETQY
NA	NA	TRBV2	ASTTLVADGPNYGYT
NA	NA	TRBV9	ASSVVEGTGNTIY
NA	NA	TRBV21-1	ASSNTVGVSGLNTGELF
NA	NA	TRBV7-9	ASSYQASTDTQY
NA	NA	TRBV7-3	ASSPEHGGSYEQY
NA	TRBD1	TRBV5-8	ASSLAGTGGEKLF
NA	NA	TRBV7-8	ASSLLGETQY
NA	TRBD1	TRBV7-2	ASGNRGTSYNEQF
NA	NA	TRBV1	TSSQDPGLPFWEQY
NA	NA	TRBV10-3	AISPRQVHDSPLH
NA	NA	TRBV5-4	ASSLTRGAGELF
NA	NA	TRBV11-3	ASSNLFTYEQY
once	NA	TRBV27	ASSLSRGNTIY
NA	TRBD1	TRBV3-1/TRBV3-2	ASSQDRGQGAPFAGNTIY
few	NA	TRBV6-2/TRBV6-3	ASSYPQGRAF
NA	NA	TRBV5-4	ASSFGQTGELF
NA	TRBD1	TRBV6-1	ASALHGTGAYEQY
NA	TRBD2	TRBV9	ASSVRAGGYDEQF
NA	TRBD1	TRBV2	ARSGGGSPLH
NA	TRBD1	TRBV2	ASSERGPNYGYT